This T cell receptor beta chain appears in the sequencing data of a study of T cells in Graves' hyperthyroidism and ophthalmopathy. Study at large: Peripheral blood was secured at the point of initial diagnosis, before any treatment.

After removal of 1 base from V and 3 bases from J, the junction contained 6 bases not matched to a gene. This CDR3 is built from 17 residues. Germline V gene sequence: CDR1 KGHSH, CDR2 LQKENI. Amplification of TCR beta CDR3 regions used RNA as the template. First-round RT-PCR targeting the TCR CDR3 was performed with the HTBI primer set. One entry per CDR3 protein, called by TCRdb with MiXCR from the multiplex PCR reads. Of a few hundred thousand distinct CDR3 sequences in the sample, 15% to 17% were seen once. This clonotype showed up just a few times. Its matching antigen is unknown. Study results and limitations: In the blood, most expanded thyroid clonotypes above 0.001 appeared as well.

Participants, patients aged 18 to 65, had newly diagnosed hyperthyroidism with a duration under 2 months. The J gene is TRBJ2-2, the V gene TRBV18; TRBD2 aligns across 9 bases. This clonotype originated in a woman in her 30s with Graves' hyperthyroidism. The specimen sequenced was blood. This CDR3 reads CASSPLLAGPDTGELFF. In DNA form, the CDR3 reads TGTGCCAGCTCACCACTGCTAGCGGGACCAGACACCGGGGAGCTGTTTTTT.